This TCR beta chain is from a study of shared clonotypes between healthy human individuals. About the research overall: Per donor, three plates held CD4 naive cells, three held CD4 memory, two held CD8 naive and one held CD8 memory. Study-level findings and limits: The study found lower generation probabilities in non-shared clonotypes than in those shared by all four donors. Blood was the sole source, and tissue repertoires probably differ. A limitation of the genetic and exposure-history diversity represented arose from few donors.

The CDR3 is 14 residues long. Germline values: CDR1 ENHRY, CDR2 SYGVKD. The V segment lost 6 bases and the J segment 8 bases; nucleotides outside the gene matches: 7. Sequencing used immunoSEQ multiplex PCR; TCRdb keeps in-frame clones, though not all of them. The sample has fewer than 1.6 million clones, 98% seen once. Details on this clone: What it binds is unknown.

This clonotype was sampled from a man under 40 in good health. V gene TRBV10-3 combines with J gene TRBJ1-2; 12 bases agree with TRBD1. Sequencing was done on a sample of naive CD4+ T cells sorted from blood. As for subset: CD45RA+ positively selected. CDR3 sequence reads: CAISLGTGGAGYTF. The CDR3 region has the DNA TGTGCCATCAGCCTCGGGACAGGGGGCGCGGGCTACACCTTC.